The following is a TCR beta chain sequence with its context. Its antigen is currently unknown. A universal primer site came from template switching; cDNA carried unique molecular identifiers. TCRdb independently ran MiXCR on the 5' RACE reads; one entry per CDR3 protein. The sample lists under 900,000 distinct CDR3 sequences; over 15% were seen once. The entry originates in a study of identical twins. General observations from the study: When twins shared out-of-frame alpha sequences, those sequences had excess low generation probability.

This CDR3 spans 14 amino acids. V lost 5 bases and J lost 8; bases outside the gene matches: 7. CDR1 is SGHTA and CDR2 is FQGNSA in the germline V gene. The same data also went into a second study, on T cells expressing NK-cell markers. From that paper: The authors derived TCR beta repertoires from sorted CD3+CD56+NKG2C+, CD3+CD56+NKG2C- and CD3+CD56-NKG2C+ T cells. HCMV seropositivity characterized most of the eight sequenced donors, and seronegativity one.

The source is a woman aged 18-29 years in good health. V and J are TRBV7-2 and TRBJ2-1; 9 nucleotides align to TRBD1. Sequencing used PBMCs. Here the CDR3 DNA reads TGTGCCAGCAGCCCTGACAGGGGGAGGGATGAGCAGTTCTTC. As protein: CASSPDRGRDEQFF.